This T cell receptor (beta chain) was sequenced for a study of blood T cell repertoires in COVID-19. TCRdb keeps only in-frame clones here, not all; method: immunoSEQ multiplex PCR. The sample lists about 190,000 clones, about three quarters occurring once. The CDR3 is made up of 18 amino acids. Trimming at V came to 6 bases and at J to 0 bases, leaving 15 bases not matched to a gene. In germline, CDR1 is MDHEN, CDR2 SYDVKM. This chain connects TRBV28 to TRBJ1-1; 8 bases fit TRBD1. The TCR sequence derives from a woman older than 75 with COVID-19, enrolled during active disease. The sequencing sample was made of peripheral blood. This CDR3 is CASRITFTRGLMNTEAFF. CDR3 sequence (DNA): TGTGCCAGCAGAATCACCTTCACCAGGGGGCTGATGAACACTGAAGCTTTCTTT.